This TCR beta chain was sequenced for a study of OX40 agonist ivuxolimab in advanced cancers. This clone has only one observation. Its antigen is undetermined. The method was immunoSEQ multiplex PCR; TCRdb's version includes in-frame clones alone and lacks a portion of them. This table holds 79,000 or so clones, about 82% found once. General study findings and limits: There was clonal expansion of CD4+ and CD8+ blood T cells by week 6 at 0.1 to 3.0 mg/kg. In general, CD8+ T cells held more expanded clones than CD4+ did, on average.

V was pared by 6 bases and J by 5 bases, with 17 bases of the junction left unmatched. Germline lookup yields CDR1 SGHTA and CDR2 FQGNSA. This CDR3 has 18 residues. Sequences were derived from CD4+ or CD8+ T cells sorted from blood, sampled in a trial of the OX40 agonist ivuxolimab. This chain links TRBV7-2 with TRBJ2-2; 8 bases are a match to TRBD2. The origin of this receptor is an adult with an advanced solid tumor such as melanoma, head and neck, liver or kidney cancer. CDR3 amino acids: CASRLGGTSRGGTGELFF. CDR3 nucleotide sequence: TGTGCCAGCAGGCTAGGTGGGACTAGTCGAGGGGGAACCGGGGAGCTGTTTTTT. The whole variable domain, filled in from reference TRBV7-2 and TRBJ2-2, reads GAGVSQSPSNKVTEKGKDVELRCDPISGHTALYWYRQSLGQGLEFLIYFQGNSAPDKSGLPSDRFSAERTGGSVSTLTIQRTQQEDSAVYLCASRLGGTSRGGTGELFFGEGSRLTVL.